The entry below gives a single T cell receptor (beta chain) sequence along with its context. The antigen remains unidentified. Other DNA sequences in this specimen translate into the identical CDR3. The data are from a study of shared clonotypes between healthy human individuals. Across several immunoSEQ plates, the genomic DNA of each subset was split evenly. TCRdb keeps only in-frame clones here, not all; method: immunoSEQ multiplex PCR. The sample includes under 2,000,000 clones, about 94% seen only once; the top ten take 1% to 1.5%. Trimming left V 5 bases short and J 1 base short, with 6 bases between. Germline V lookup: CDR1 SEHNR, CDR2 FQNEAQ (reference sequence). This CDR3 is built from 12 residues. CD45RO-negative cells were positively selected for CCR7, leaving out terminally differentiated effector memory CD45RA+ cells. Findings and limits, study-wide: Compared with memory subsets, naive subsets generally had larger estimated richness.

The rearrangement links TRBV7-9 to TRBJ2-7; possibly TRBD2 for D (5 bases). Sequencing input: naive CD8+ T cells sorted from blood. This clonotype originated in a man aged 18-30 years in good health. The CDR3: CASSRESYEQYF. CDR3 coding DNA: TGTGCCAGCAGCCGGGAATCCTACGAGCAGTACTTC. Combining the CDR3 with reference TRBV7-9 and TRBJ2-7 gives the whole variable domain DTGVSQNPRHKITKRGQNVTFRCDPISEHNRLYWYRQTLGQGPEFLTYFQNEAQLEKSRLLSDRFSAERPKGSFSTLEIQRTEQGDSAMYLCASSRESYEQYFGPGTRLTVT.